These 4 T cell receptor beta chains were all obtained from the same sample, sequenced in a study of cytomegalovirus exposure and HLA in healthy donors. Primers included in the PCR were 60 Vbeta and 13 Jbeta primers. Only in-frame clones appear in the TCRdb table, and some are missing; sequencing was by immunoSEQ multiplex PCR. The sample has roughly 45,000 clones; 70% to 85% are singletons. What was sequenced was PBMCs. These receptor sequences come from a man younger than 45 in good health and CMV-seronegative.

This sequence joins TRBV9 and TRBJ2-7, with TRBD2 matching over 11 bases. V trimming: 3 bases; J trimming: 2 bases; junction bases outside the gene matches: 4. The CDR3 loop spans 15 amino acids. Germline V lookup: CDR1 SGDLS, CDR2 YYNGEE. Here the CDR3 DNA reads TGTGCCAGCAGCGCGGGACTAGCGGTACCCTACGAGCAGTACTTC. Protein sequence: CASSAGLAVPYEQYF.

The chain joins TRBV5-8 to TRBJ2-7; D not certain. The DNA end favors TRBJ2-5, so the J call may be wrong. This CDR3 is 12 amino acids long. CDR1 is SGHTS and CDR2 is YDEGEE in the germline V gene. The CDR3 spells CASTWAYETQYF. Here the CDR3 DNA reads TGTGCCAGCACGTGGGCATATGAGACCCAGTACTTC.

The V call is TRBV10-1, the J call TRBJ2-3, with D maybe TRBD2 (6 bases). Trimming pared 10 bases from V and 1 base from J, leaving 18 bases between. The CDR3 runs 15 residues. Looked up from germline, CDR1 is WNHNN and CDR2 is SYGVQD (reference sequence). This CDR3 reads CAIGPQRARTDTQYF. In DNA form, the CDR3 reads TGCGCCATTGGGCCGCAGCGGGCGCGCACAGATACGCAGTATTTT.

This sequence joins TRBV2 and TRBJ2-2; 7 bases are shared with TRBD2. The CDR3 is 15 residues long. V lost 6 bases to trimming and J lost 1 base; unmatched junction nucleotides: 5. CDR1 and CDR2 from the germline V gene are SNHLY and FYNNEI. In nucleotides, the CDR3 is TGTGCCAGCAGATCAATAGCGGGGAACACCGGGGAGCTGTTTTTT. Its translation is CASRSIAGNTGELFF.